Shown below are 19 T cell receptor beta chains from a single sample sequenced in a study of post-analysis software for immune sequencing data. Whole-study findings and limits: Relative to controls, patients had roughly five TRBV segments at higher frequency, with TRBV5-6, TRBV5-1 and TRBV20-1 among these.

These receptors have no known antigen. Researchers reported that TCR beta cDNA libraries carried unique molecular identifiers. TCRdb re-called the PCR reads through MiXCR, storing one row per CDR3 protein. The sample carries about 260,000 distinct CDR3 sequences, 36% recorded once. Sequenced: blood. These receptors all come from a girl aged 10 to 17 with multiple sclerosis.

This clonotype was found many times. This chain links TRBV5-5 with TRBJ2-1; 12 bases match TRBD2. The CDR3 has 16 residues. Unmatched junction bases numbered 7, after V lost 4 bases and J lost 5 bases. The V gene's germline CDR1 is SGHKS and CDR2 YYEKEE (reference sequence). The CDR3: CASSGEGLAGHNEQFF. CDR3 DNA sequence: TGTGCCAGCAGCGGAGAAGGACTAGCGGGGCACAATGAGCAGTTCTTC.

This clonotype was recorded a few times. V is TRBV5-1 and J is TRBJ2-1, with 10 bases aligning to TRBD2. CDR1 is SGHRS and CDR2 is YFSETQ in the germline V gene. The ends lost 5 bases at V and 7 bases at J; junction bases unmatched: 9. This CDR3 contains 15 residues. The CDR3 bases are TGCGCCAGCAGGCCGAGCGGGGGGGCGAGTAATGAGCAGTTCTTC. This encodes CASRPSGGASNEQFF. The entire variable domain, with the rest obtained from reference TRBV5-1 and TRBJ2-1, is as follows: KAGVTQTPRYLIKTRGQQVTLSCSPISGHRSVSWYQQTPGQGLQFLFEYFSETQRNKGNFPGRFSGRQFSNSRSEMNVSTLELGDSALYLCASRPSGGASNEQFFGPGTRLTVL.

This clonotype was detected only a few times. The rearrangement joins TRBV19 to TRBJ1-2, with 8 bases that match TRBD1. Germline V gene data show CDR1 as LNHDA and CDR2 as SQIVND (reference sequence). J lost 8 bases, V lost 7 bases, and 12 bases had no gene match. The CDR3 extends over 14 amino acids. The CDR3 DNA reads TGTGCCAGTATTCGGACAGGGACGATCGGCGGCTACACCTTC. Protein sequence: CASIRTGTIGGYTF.

Only a few counts were recorded for this clonotype. V gene TRBV3-1 combines with J gene TRBJ2-2, with D perhaps TRBD2 (6 bases). Germline V CDR1 and CDR2: LGHDT, YNNKEL (reference sequence). Trimming shortened V by 6 bases and J by 2 bases, and 16 bases separated the two germline ends. This CDR3 spans 16 amino acids. In nucleotides, the CDR3 is TGTGCCAGCAGGCCGAAAAGGAGGGAAAACACCGGGGAGCTGTTTTTT. Amino acid sequence: CASRPKRRENTGELFF.

This clonotype was seen a few times. This chain connects TRBV7-8 to TRBJ2-6; D remains ambiguous. From germline, CDR1 is SGHVS and CDR2 FQNEAQ. Trimming stripped 6 bases from V and 4 bases from J, with 7 bases between. The CDR3 spans 13 residues. CDR3 sequence reads: CASRVQGANVLTF. In DNA form, the CDR3 reads TGTGCCAGCAGAGTACAGGGGGCCAACGTCCTGACTTTC.

This clonotype was picked up many times. The V gene is TRBV2, the J gene TRBJ2-1, with TRBD1 matching 9 bases. J was trimmed by 5 bases and V by 4 bases; bases with no gene match: 3. This CDR3 has 14 amino acids. The V gene's germline CDR1 is SNHLY and CDR2 FYNNEI. CDR3 DNA sequence: TGTGCCAGCAGTGCAGGGACAGGGAACAATGAGCAGTTCTTC. This encodes CASSAGTGNNEQFF.

This clonotype came up many times. This chain connects TRBV7-3 to TRBJ2-1; D possibly matches TRBD1 or TRBD2 (5 bases each). CDR1 SGHTA and CDR2 FQGTGA come from the germline V gene. CDR3 size: 15 residues. Trimming took 0 bases from V and 8 from J, leaving 14 bases between them. CDR3 in DNA: TGTGCCAGCAGCTTAACGAGGGCAGGGTTCGATGAGCAGTTCTTC. Its translation: CASSLTRAGFDEQFF.

The V call is TRBV18, the J call TRBJ2-3, with TRBD2 identical over 9 bases. Trimming took 3 bases from V and 3 from J; bases not matched to a gene: 10. Germline lookup yields CDR1 KGHSH and CDR2 LQKENI. The CDR3 spans 17 residues. CDR3 coding DNA: TGTGCCAGCTCACCCCTCGGGGTAGCGGGAGTAACAGATACGCAGTATTTT. The encoded protein is CASSPLGVAGVTDTQYF.

This clonotype appeared many times. This rearrangement joins TRBV6-1 to TRBJ2-1, with unresolved D. CDR1 and CDR2 (germline): MNHNS, SASEGT. This CDR3 has 12 residues. The V gene lost 3 bases and the J gene lost 6 bases, with 6 bases spanning the gap. CDR3 DNA: TGTGCCAGCAGTGAGGTCGGCAATGAGCAGTTCTTC. This translates into CASSEVGNEQFF.

V and J are TRBV7-9 and TRBJ2-7, with TRBD2 as a possible D gene (7 bases). CDR1 is SEHNR, CDR2 FQNEAQ, per germline (reference sequence). V was clipped by 1 base and J by 9 bases, with 13 bases between them. The CDR3 totals 13 residues. CDR3 sequence reads: CASSLEGGARQYF. The CDR3, as DNA: TGTGCCAGCAGCTTAGAAGGGGGGGCAAGGCAGTACTTC. The whole variable domain, remainder taken from reference TRBV7-9 and TRBJ2-7, is DTGVSQNPRHKITKRGQNVTFRCDPISEHNRLYWYRQTLGQGPEFLTYFQNEAQLEKSRLLSDRFSAERPKGSFSTLEIQRTEQGDSAMYLCASSLEGGARQYFGPGTRLTVT.

Ten or more counts support this clonotype. V gene TRBV7-2 combines with J gene TRBJ2-1; D might be TRBD1 or TRBD2, each matching 5 bases. The V end was cut by 2 bases, the J end by 0 bases, with 14 bases between. The length of the CDR3 is 17 residues. The germline V gene has CDR1 SGHTA and CDR2 FQGNSA. The CDR3 DNA follows: TGTGCCAGCAGCTTAAAACGGGGCAGGCCCTCCTACAATGAGCAGTTCTTC. It encodes CASSLKRGRPSYNEQFF.

There are many counts of this clonotype. The rearrangement links TRBV5-1 to TRBJ2-1; a possible D gene is TRBD1 (5 bases). Trimming shortened V by 2 bases and J by 8 bases, and 8 bases separated the two germline ends. CDR1 and CDR2 from the germline V gene are SGHRS and YFSETQ. The CDR3 is made up of 12 amino acids. The CDR3: CASSLGVHEQFF. The DNA of the CDR3 is TGCGCCAGCAGCTTAGGGGTCCATGAGCAGTTCTTC.

This chain uses TRBV4-1 with TRBJ2-7, with D possibly matching TRBD1 (5 bases). CDR3 size: 15 residues. Trimming pared 1 base from V and 2 bases from J, leaving 12 bases between. The germline gives CDR1 MGHRA, CDR2 YSYEKL. The CDR3 DNA follows: TGCGCCAGCAGCCAAGTGTTCGACAGACCCTACGAGCAGTACTTC. Its protein product is CASSQVFDRPYEQYF.

The V and J genes are TRBV10-3 and TRBJ1-5; 8 bases align to TRBD1. The germline V gene has CDR1 ENHRY and CDR2 SYGVKD. The J segment lost 2 bases and the V segment lost 8 bases, leaving 5 bases of the junction unmatched. The CDR3 has 14 amino acids. CDR3 loop: CAIAKTGGNQPQHF. CDR3 in DNA: TGTGCCATCGCAAAGACAGGGGGCAATCAGCCCCAGCATTTT.

Many counts were recorded for this clonotype. This chain uses TRBV29-1 with TRBJ1-1; D call uncertain. The CDR3 is 14 residues long. Trimming pared 3 bases from V and 1 base from J, leaving 12 bases between. Looked up from germline, CDR1 is SQVTM and CDR2 is ANQGSEA. The CDR3 DNA is TGCAGCGTTGAGCTCCGGGCCAAGAACACTGAAGCTTTCTTT. Encoded protein: CSVELRAKNTEAFF. Using reference TRBV29-1 and TRBJ1-1 for the parts outside the CDR3, the full variable domain is SAVISQKPSRDICQRGTSLTIQCQVDSQVTMMFWYRQQPGQSLTLIATANQGSEATYESGFVIDKFPISRPNLTFSTLTVSNMSPEDSSIYLCSVELRAKNTEAFFGQGTRLTVV.

This clonotype was recorded at least ten times. V gene TRBV5-1 combines with J gene TRBJ1-2, with D maybe TRBD1 (6 bases). V lost 1 base to trimming and J lost 3 bases, with 10 bases between them. The CDR3 extends over 14 amino acids. The germline V gene encodes CDR1 SGHRS and CDR2 YFSETQ. CDR3 amino acids: CASSLFGQHYGYTF. CDR3 DNA sequence: TGCGCCAGCAGCTTGTTCGGACAGCACTATGGCTACACCTTC.

The chain is built from TRBV6-6 and TRBJ2-7; either TRBD1 or TRBD2 may fit D (5 bases each). The CDR3 covers 16 residues. Trimming pared 6 bases from V and 0 bases from J, leaving 18 bases between. The germline gives CDR1 MNHNY, CDR2 SVGAGI (reference sequence). The CDR3 loop reads CASRGSRGEYSYEQYF. CDR3 DNA: TGTGCCAGCAGGGGCTCGAGGGGCGAGTACTCCTACGAGCAGTACTTC.

This clonotype was detected only once. The chain combines TRBV5-1 with TRBJ2-2; D is uncertain. This CDR3 has 14 amino acids. V was cut by 1 base and J by 5 bases, with 9 bases left in between. Germline-derived CDR1 and CDR2 are SGHRS and YFSETQ. This CDR3 is CASSLMGQTGELFF. CDR3 DNA: TGCGCCAGCAGCTTGATGGGTCAGACCGGGGAGCTGTTTTTT.

The chain joins TRBV7-9 to TRBJ2-7; a possible D gene is TRBD2 (6 bases). The CDR3 is 15 amino acids. Germline V CDR1 and CDR2: SEHNR, FQNEAQ (reference sequence). Trimming shortened V by 0 bases and J by 2 bases, and 11 bases separated the two germline ends. The DNA for the CDR3 is TGTGCCAGCAGCTTAGCGCTTTGGGGGGCCTACGAGCAGTACTTC. Translating gives CASSLALWGAYEQYF.